These 20 T cell receptor beta chains originate from one sample sequenced in a study of cytomegalovirus exposure and HLA in healthy donors. Primers included in the PCR were 60 Vbeta and 13 Jbeta primers. Generated by immunoSEQ multiplex PCR, the TCRdb table keeps only in-frame clones and is missing some. The table lists about 100,000 clones, around 79% of them singletons. The sample comprised PBMCs. Receptor source: a male donor in good health and CMV-seropositive.

This clone occurred once. The chain combines TRBV5-3 with TRBJ1-2; D is perhaps TRBD1 (6 bases). TRBV5-3 is marked as an open reading frame, function uncertain. V was trimmed by 3 bases and J by 4 bases, leaving 10 bases between them. The CDR3 is 13 amino acids. This CDR3 is CARSSDSSYGYTF. CDR3 DNA: TGTGCCAGAAGCTCGGACAGTTCCTATGGCTACACCTTC.

V gene TRBV7-9 combines with J gene TRBJ2-1; TRBD2 might be the D (6 bases). V was cut by 1 base and J by 4 bases, with 20 bases left in between. The V gene's germline CDR1 is SEHNR and CDR2 FQNEAQ (reference sequence). There are 18 residues in the CDR3. The CDR3 spells CASSLVYLARTRYNEQFF. CDR3 coding DNA: TGTGCCAGCAGCTTAGTTTATCTAGCGCGGACGCGGTACAATGAGCAGTTCTTC.

This chain uses TRBV5-4 with TRBJ2-3; D is ambiguous. The CDR3 is made up of 17 amino acids. V was shortened by 2 bases and J by 0 bases, with 16 bases between the two germline ends. Germline V gives CDR1 SGHNT, CDR2 YYREEE (reference sequence). The CDR3 DNA reads TGTGCCAGCAGCTTCCTTCTCGGTGGAGCTAGCACAGATACGCAGTATTTT. Amino acids: CASSFLLGGASTDTQYF.

The gene calls are TRBV6-1 and TRBJ1-5; no reliable D call. This CDR3 contains 12 residues. V lost 1 base, J lost 6 bases, and 4 bases lay in between. In germline, CDR1 is MNHNS, CDR2 SASEGT. The CDR3 sequence is CASSEGSQPQHF. In DNA form, the CDR3 reads TGTGCCAGCAGTGAAGGGAGTCAGCCCCAGCATTTT.

CDR3 residues: CASSLGQSNTEAFF. CDR3 sequence (DNA): TGTGCCAGCAGTTTAGGGCAGTCAAACACTGAAGCTTTCTTT. The gene calls are TRBV28 and TRBJ1-1; D remains ambiguous. Germline CDR1 reads MDHEN; CDR2 reads SYDVKM. This CDR3 is 14 amino acids long. The V end was cut by 2 bases, the J end by 2 bases, with 9 bases between.

The chain carries TRBV5-4 and TRBJ1-2; 7 bases agree with TRBD1. Trimming took 3 bases from V and 1 from J; bases not matched to a gene: 3. The CDR3 is made up of 14 amino acids. Germline values: CDR1 SGHNT, CDR2 YYREEE (reference sequence). The CDR3 nucleotides read TGTGCCAGCAGCTCGGGACAGATTAACTATGGCTACACCTTC. Protein: CASSSGQINYGYTF.

This chain joins TRBV27 and TRBJ2-7; perhaps TRBD1 as D (5 bases). CDR1 and CDR2 from the germline V gene are MNHEY and SMNVEV (reference sequence). V was pared by 2 bases and J by 9 bases, with 23 bases between. The CDR3 is 16 residues long. This CDR3 is CASSLTTAADLSGQYF. In DNA, the CDR3 is TGTGCCAGCAGTTTAACGACAGCAGCCGACTTGTCTGGGCAGTACTTC.

The sample holds one count of this clone. The chain links TRBV6-5 to TRBJ2-7, with D possibly TRBD2 on 6 matching bases. The CDR3 length is 12 residues. The V end was cut by 1 base, the J end by 7 bases, with 8 bases between. Germline V gene sequence: CDR1 MNHEY, CDR2 SVGAGI. The CDR3 loop reads CASSYLGREQYF. The CDR3 nucleotides read TGTGCCAGCAGTTACTTGGGGAGGGAGCAGTACTTC.

The chain couples TRBV4-2 to TRBJ1-1, with D perhaps TRBD1 (5 bases). The V and J ends lost 0 bases and 7 bases respectively, with 15 bases between them. CDR1 is LGHNA and CDR2 is YNFKEQ in the germline V gene. CDR3 size: 15 residues. CDR3 DNA sequence: TGTGCCAGCAGCCAAGATGGCGCGCAGGGCATTGAAGCTTTCTTT. It is translated as CASSQDGAQGIEAFF.

This clone was counted between two and nine times. The rearrangement links TRBV5-1 to TRBJ2-5; 13 bases are a match to TRBD2. CDR1 and CDR2 from the germline V gene are SGHRS and YFSETQ. Trimming cost V 4 bases and J 5 bases; bases outside gene matches: 5. This CDR3 region has 15 residues. The CDR3 nucleotides read TGCGCCAGCAGCCCGGGACTAGCGGGGCGGGAGACCCAGTACTTC. Its protein is CASSPGLAGRETQYF.

The chain combines TRBV27 with TRBJ1-1; 9 bases are shared with TRBD1. V was pared by 4 bases and J by 0 bases, with 15 bases of the junction left unmatched. Germline V gene lookup returns CDR1 MNHEY and CDR2 SMNVEV (reference sequence). The CDR3 sequence is 19 residues long. CDR3 DNA: TGTGCCAGCAGTTCTCACTCCGGGACAGGGAGTAGGGTGAACACTGAAGCTTTCTTT. This gives the protein CASSSHSGTGSRVNTEAFF.

The chain combines TRBV19 with TRBJ1-4; TRBD1 matches at 7 bases. Germline V lookup: CDR1 LNHDA, CDR2 SQIVND (reference sequence). J lost 4 bases, V lost 5 bases, and 4 bases had no gene match. The CDR3 sequence is 14 residues long. The CDR3 sequence: CASSPGQVNEKLFF. The CDR3 coding sequence is TGTGCCAGTAGTCCCGGACAGGTTAATGAAAAACTGTTTTTT.

The J gene is TRBJ2-7, the V gene TRBV5-1; D not certain. The germline CDR1 and CDR2 sequences are SGHRS and YFSETQ. The V end was cut by 4 bases, the J end by 6 bases, with 17 bases between. The CDR3 runs 14 residues. The CDR3 here is CASSLDGVAREQYF. CDR3 nucleotide sequence: TGCGCCAGCAGCCTGGATGGTGTCGCGCGCGAGCAGTACTTC.

The chain joins TRBV11-3 to TRBJ2-3, with 7 bases aligning to TRBD2. The CDR3 runs 14 residues. Germline V gene data show CDR1 as SGHNT and CDR2 as YENEEA. The V segment lost 5 bases and the J segment 4 bases; nucleotides outside the gene matches: 6. CDR3 in amino acids: CASSPLREADTQYF. The CDR3 region has the DNA TGTGCCAGCAGCCCCCTTCGGGAGGCAGATACGCAGTATTTT.

This clone has only one observation. The V call is TRBV7-2, the J call TRBJ1-2; 10 nucleotides line up with TRBD1. The V segment lost 4 bases and the J segment 7 bases; nucleotides outside the gene matches: 3. This CDR3 contains 13 residues. Germline V gene data show CDR1 as SGHTA and CDR2 as FQGNSA. The CDR3 is CASSWGQGLGYTF. DNA for the CDR3: TGTGCCAGCAGCTGGGGACAGGGGCTTGGCTACACCTTC.

This chain joins TRBV10-2 and TRBJ2-3; D not certain. Trimming pared 3 bases from V and 8 bases from J, leaving 15 bases between. The length of the CDR3 is 14 residues. Germline values: CDR1 WSHSY, CDR2 SAAADI. In DNA form, the CDR3 reads TGCGCCAGCAGTGAAGAGGTACCCCCCGGTACGCAGTATTTT. It encodes CASSEEVPPGTQYF.

This rearrangement joins TRBV18 to TRBJ1-2; 9 bases fit TRBD1. Per the germline V gene, CDR1 is KGHSH and CDR2 is LQKENI. This CDR3 region has 15 residues. V trimming: 1 base; J trimming: 7 bases; junction bases outside the gene matches: 7. CDR3 in DNA: TGTGCCAGCTCACCACTGGCCCCGGGACAGGGTGGCTACACCTTC. Translation: CASSPLAPGQGGYTF.

V and J are TRBV7-8 and TRBJ1-5; D gene ambiguous. Trimming shortened V by 1 base and J by 6 bases, and 7 bases separated the two germline ends. This CDR3 comprises 13 residues. CDR1 is SGHVS, CDR2 FQNEAQ, per germline. In DNA, the CDR3 is TGTGCCAGCAGCTTAGGAAGGAGTCAGCCCCAGCATTTT. This encodes CASSLGRSQPQHF.

The chain has TRBV28 and TRBJ2-1, with 7 positions matching TRBD1. This CDR3 contains 16 residues. Trimming removed 5 bases from V and 6 bases from J; junction bases left unmatched: 13. The germline V gene encodes CDR1 MDHEN and CDR2 SYDVKM. The CDR3 region has the DNA TGTGCCAGCAGTACCCGGGTGGCAGGGGACAGCAATGAGCAGTTCTTC. Protein: CASSTRVAGDSNEQFF. Complete variable domain (other parts from reference TRBV28 and TRBJ2-1): DVKVTQSSRYLVKRTGEKVFLECVQDMDHENMFWYRQDPGLGLRLIYFSYDVKMKEKGDIPEGYSVSREKKERFSLILESASTNQTSMYLCASSTRVAGDSNEQFFGPGTRLTVL.

The J gene is TRBJ1-2, the V gene TRBV30; D is ambiguous. The CDR3 is 15 amino acids. Deletions cut 1 base from V and 5 bases from J, with 17 bases between. CDR1 and CDR2 from the germline V gene are GTSNPN and SVGIG (reference sequence). For the CDR3, the DNA is TGTGCCTGGAGTGGAGAGGCCGCCGATACTTATGGCTACACCTTC. It yields the protein CAWSGEAADTYGYTF.